Presented here are 15 T cell receptor beta chains from one specimen sequenced in a study of blood T cell repertoires in COVID-19. Profiling relied on immunoSEQ multiplex PCR, and the TCRdb table lists in-frame clones only, not all of them. The sample shows 88,000 or so clones, 85% of them seen only once. Sequencing was carried out using peripheral blood. The receptors come from a man in his fifties or sixties with acute or convalescent COVID-19.

This clone was seen only a few times. CDR3 amino acids: CASTGTDLSQPQHF. The CDR3 DNA sequence: TGCGCCAGCACCGGGACAGATCTGAGTCAGCCCCAGCATTTT. V usage is TRBV10-1 and J usage is TRBJ1-5; 7 bases match TRBD1. The germline gives CDR1 WNHNN, CDR2 SYGVQD (reference sequence). CDR3 length: 14 amino acids. Trimming at V came to 7 bases and at J to 6 bases, leaving 9 bases not matched to a gene.

The chain's CDR3 is CASSLALTGGTEAFF. DNA for the CDR3: TGTGCCAGCAGCTTAGCGTTGACAGGGGGGACTGAAGCTTTCTTT. This chain links TRBV7-2 with TRBJ1-1, with 9 bases aligning to TRBD1. The J segment lost 5 bases and the V segment lost 0 bases, leaving 4 bases of the junction unmatched. The germline V gene has CDR1 SGHTA and CDR2 FQGNSA. CDR3 length: 15 residues.

This chain uses TRBV5-4 with TRBJ1-6, with 9 bases identical to TRBD1. The junction had 6 bases not matched to a gene; V was cut back by 4 bases and J by 7 bases. The CDR3 spans 15 residues. Looked up from germline, CDR1 is SGHNT and CDR2 is YYREEE (reference sequence). CDR3: CASSPGQGRNSPLHF. The CDR3 nucleotides read TGTGCCAGCAGCCCGGGACAGGGTCGGAATTCACCCCTCCACTTT.

The V and J genes are TRBV19 and TRBJ2-1; weak D call: TRBD2 (5 bases). Germline CDR1 and CDR2: LNHDA and SQIVND (reference sequence). V shed 4 bases and J shed 7 bases, with 11 bases lying between them. This CDR3 is 13 amino acids long. In DNA, the CDR3 is TGTGCCAGTAGTAGAGCGGAGGTTAATGAGCAGTTCTTC. Encoded protein: CASSRAEVNEQFF.

This chain connects TRBV5-4 to TRBJ1-2; TRBD1 agrees at 7 bases. Germline V CDR1 and CDR2: SGHNT, YYREEE (reference sequence). CDR3 size: 13 residues. Trimming took 5 bases from V and 8 from J; bases not matched to a gene: 9. The CDR3 protein is CASRIQGTGGYTF. The DNA of the CDR3 is TGTGCCAGCAGGATACAGGGGACGGGGGGCTACACCTTC.

This chain uses TRBV5-1 with TRBJ2-4; 7 nucleotides agree with TRBD2. This CDR3 spans 14 amino acids. The germline CDR1 and CDR2 sequences are SGHRS and YFSETQ. Germline trimming cut 2 bases from V and 7 bases from J; bases unmatched to any gene: 6. This chain's CDR3 is CASSLTGGYNIQYF. CDR3 coding DNA: TGCGCCAGCAGCTTAACGGGGGGATATAACATTCAGTACTTC. Combining the CDR3 with reference TRBV5-1 and TRBJ2-4 gives the whole variable domain KAGVTQTPRYLIKTRGQQVTLSCSPISGHRSVSWYQQTPGQGLQFLFEYFSETQRNKGNFPGRFSGRQFSNSRSEMNVSTLELGDSALYLCASSLTGGYNIQYFGAGTRLSVL.

This clone was detected once. The CDR3 bases are TGTGCCTTACGACCCGGGACAGGGGGTATCGAGCAGTACTTC. It translates to CALRPGTGGIEQYF. J is TRBJ2-7 and V is TRBV30; 11 bases fit TRBD1. V trimming: 7 bases; J trimming: 6 bases; junction bases outside the gene matches: 11. CDR3 length: 14 amino acids. Germline lookup yields CDR1 GTSNPN and CDR2 SVGIG (reference sequence).

J is TRBJ2-7 and V is TRBV2; 11 bases are a match to TRBD1. Germline CDR1 SNHLY, CDR2 FYNNEI. The V gene end was trimmed by 1 base and the J gene end by 4 bases; junction bases not matched to a gene: 3. This CDR3 region has 15 residues. The CDR3 protein is CASSEGTGGLYEQYF. CDR3 DNA sequence: TGTGCCAGCAGTGAAGGGACAGGGGGCTTATACGAGCAGTACTTC.

This chain connects TRBV27 to TRBJ2-1; 14 bases are a match to TRBD2. Trimming cost V 4 bases and J 5 bases; bases outside gene matches: 13. This CDR3 is built from 19 residues. Germline V gives CDR1 MNHEY, CDR2 SMNVEV (reference sequence). The CDR3 sequence: CASSSPPSGLAGANNEQFF. The DNA for the CDR3 is TGTGCCAGCAGTTCCCCGCCCTCGGGACTAGCGGGAGCCAACAATGAGCAGTTCTTC.

J is TRBJ2-4 and V is TRBV6-6; D unresolved. The CDR3 extends over 13 amino acids. Germline V lookup: CDR1 MNHNY, CDR2 SVGAGI (reference sequence). V was clipped by 6 bases and J by 0 bases, with 6 bases between them. The CDR3 DNA follows: TGTGCCAGCAGCCGTTTAGCCAAAAACATTCAGTACTTC. Translation gives CASSRLAKNIQYF.

The gene calls are TRBV6-5 and TRBJ2-7; TRBD1 matches at 7 bases. Germline CDR1 and CDR2: MNHEY and SVGAGI. The CDR3 spans 14 residues. The trim removed 5 bases at V and 3 bases at J, leaving 7 bases unmatched. CDR3: CASSKTGILYEQYF. The CDR3, as DNA: TGTGCCAGCAGTAAGACAGGGATTCTCTACGAGCAGTACTTC.

The CDR3 bases are TGTGCCAGCAGTTACTTTGACAGGGGGTTGAGGACTGAAGCTTTCTTT. Protein: CASSYFDRGLRTEAFF. The V and J genes are TRBV6-2 or TRBV6-3 and TRBJ1-1, with 9 bases lining up with TRBD1. With V trimmed by 1 base and J by 5 bases, 8 bases remained unmatched. Germline CDR1 and CDR2: MNHEY and SVGEGT. The CDR3 spans 16 residues.

This chain uses TRBV19 with TRBJ1-2; 10 nucleotides match TRBD1. With 5 bases clipped from V and 6 bases from J, the junction kept 18 bases outside the gene matches. Germline lookup yields CDR1 LNHDA and CDR2 SQIVND (reference sequence). CDR3 length: 18 amino acids. CDR3 sequence: CASSAHRDRGPPGNGYTF. CDR3 nucleotide sequence: TGTGCCAGTAGTGCCCATCGGGACAGGGGCCCTCCTGGTAATGGCTACACCTTC.

This chain uses TRBV21-1 with TRBJ2-1; the table gives TRBD2 as D, unverified against the DNA. TRBV21-1 is shown as a pseudogene. This CDR3 has 21 residues. The CDR3 here is CASSKGEDKDLTSGRVNEQFF. Here the CDR3 DNA reads TGTGCCAGCAGCAAAGGGGAAGACAAGGATTTGACTAGCGGGAGGGTCAATGAGCAGTTCTTC.

The chain carries TRBV30 and TRBJ1-5; D unclear. From germline, CDR1 is GTSNPN and CDR2 SVGIG (reference sequence). Trimming took 0 bases from V and 4 from J, leaving 13 bases between them. The CDR3 is made up of 15 amino acids. The CDR3 region is CAWSVDVGDNQPQHF. CDR3 bases: TGTGCCTGGAGTGTAGATGTCGGGGATAATCAGCCCCAGCATTTT.